Listed here are 24 T cell receptor beta chains from one sample, sequenced in a study of tumor-infiltrating lymphocytes in glioblastoma multiforme. Three nested ARM-PCR rounds with V-beta and C-beta primers built TCRB libraries. TCRdb fed the multiplex PCR reads into MiXCR, producing one record per CDR3 protein. Of almost 15,000 distinct CDR3 sequences in the sample, 55% to 85% were seen once. The sample taken for sequencing was brain tumor tissue. Every receptor here comes from a male donor with glioblastoma.

The rearrangement links TRBV11-3 to TRBJ1-1; D is unresolved. This CDR3 region has 14 residues. Per the germline V gene, CDR1 is SGHNT and CDR2 is YENEEA. V dropped 1 base and J dropped 6 bases, with 12 bases sitting between them. CDR3 DNA: TGTGCCAGCAGCTTAGGGGAACCTGGGTCTGAAGCTTTCTTT. Protein product: CASSLGEPGSEAFF.

Details on this clonotype: Likely a read error: the CDR3 ends without its conserved phenylalanine or tryptophan. Because the CDR3's place on the DNA is in doubt, the DNA is left out and the CDR3 is given as listed by TCRdb. J is TRBJ2-1 and V is TRBV29-1; the table's D call, TRBD2, was not checked against the DNA. The germline V gene encodes CDR1 SQVTM and CDR2 ANQGSEA. From its first to its last residue, the CDR3 has 16 amino acids. The CDR3 here is CSGGAGSGVAQREQFL.

The chain recombines TRBV20-1 with TRBJ2-5; the D is unclear. Trimming pared 4 bases from V and 4 bases from J, leaving 10 bases between. Germline assignment: CDR1 DFQATT and CDR2 SNEGSKA (reference sequence). The CDR3 is 12 residues long. CDR3 sequence (DNA): TGCAGTGCTAAAGTGGGTGTAGAGACCCAGTACTTC. This encodes CSAKVGVETQYF.

For this clonotype: This may arise from a read error, as a much more abundant clone is one base away. The V gene is TRBV11-2, the J gene TRBJ2-5; the D gene is possibly TRBD2 (5 bases). The CDR3 has 13 amino acids. In germline, CDR1 is SGHAT, CDR2 FQNNGV. CDR3 loop: CASNRGPGETEYF. CDR3 bases: TGTGCCAGCAACCGAGGCCCCGGGGAGACCGAGTACTTC.

This clonotype was recorded once. The chain employs TRBV7-9 and TRBJ2-1; 7 bases align to TRBD2. The J segment lost 6 bases and the V segment lost 6 bases, leaving 11 bases of the junction unmatched. The CDR3 sequence is 15 residues long. The germline gives CDR1 SEHNR, CDR2 FQNEAQ (reference sequence). The CDR3 coding sequence is TGTGCCAGCAGGTATGGAGCGGGATGCTGCAATGAGCAGTTCTTC. Protein product: CASRYGAGCCNEQFF. Complete variable domain (other parts from reference TRBV7-9 and TRBJ2-1): DTGVSQNPRHKITKRGQNVTFRCDPISEHNRLYWYRQTLGQGPEFLTYFQNEAQLEKSRLLSDRFSAERPKGSFSTLEIQRTEQGDSAMYLCASRYGAGCCNEQFFGPGTRLTVL.

This clonotype was seen more than once but under ten times. The V and J genes are TRBV20-1 and TRBJ1-2, with D uncertain. Germline lookup yields CDR1 DFQATT and CDR2 SNEGSKA (reference sequence). The CDR3 has 14 amino acids. V lost 6 bases and J lost 5, with 19 bases in between. CDR3 nucleotide sequence: TGCAGTGCGCAAGACCTCTTTGGACTATATGGCTACACCTTC. It codes for CSAQDLFGLYGYTF.

With respect to this clonotype: This is likely a read error, given that the CDR3 carries no conserved phenylalanine or tryptophan at its end. V and J are TRBV5-1 and TRBJ2-7; D unclear. CDR3 size: 14 residues. Germline lookup yields CDR1 SGHRS and CDR2 YFSETQ. V was trimmed by 6 bases and J by 2 bases, leaving 15 bases between them. DNA of the CDR3: TGCGCCAGCACCCCCGTGACGGCGACCTACGAGCAGTACTTA. It codes for CASTPVTATYEQYL.

In the case of this clonotype: The junction does not match germline at one end; this may be a read error. The V gene is TRBV11-3, the J gene TRBJ2-1, with TRBD2 matching over 11 bases. This CDR3 region has 20 residues. The germline V gene has CDR1 SGHNT and CDR2 YENEEA. This chain's CDR3 is CASSLGLGSGASGRNNERFF. Written as DNA, the CDR3 is TGTGCCAGTAGCCTGGGCTTAGGCTCCGGGGCTAGCGGGAGGAACAATGAGCGGTTCTTC.

The chain is built from TRBV20-1 and TRBJ2-2; 9 bases agree with TRBD2. This CDR3 spans 13 amino acids. The V segment lost 6 bases and the J segment 7 bases; nucleotides outside the gene matches: 6. Germline V gives CDR1 DFQATT, CDR2 SNEGSKA (reference sequence). The CDR3 region is CSATKREVGELFF. CDR3 DNA: TGCAGTGCCACCAAGCGGGAGGTCGGGGAGCTGTTTTTT.

V usage is TRBV20-1 and J usage is TRBJ2-1; D unresolved. The germline V gene encodes CDR1 DFQATT and CDR2 SNEGSKA (reference sequence). V dropped 5 bases and J dropped 2 bases, with 13 bases sitting between them. There are 14 residues in the CDR3. The CDR3 is CSAWYWRPYNEQFF. The DNA of the CDR3 is TGCAGTGCTTGGTACTGGCGCCCCTACAATGAGCAGTTCTTC.

This chain links TRBV6-1 with TRBJ1-1; TRBD1 matches 9 bases. The J segment lost 4 bases and the V segment lost 2 bases, leaving 5 bases of the junction unmatched. CDR1 and CDR2 from the germline V gene are MNHNS and SASEGT. The CDR3 consists of 15 residues. The CDR3 spells CASSERTGEGTEAFF. The DNA of the CDR3 is TGTGCCAGCAGTGAAAGGACAGGGGAGGGCACTGAAGCTTTCTTT.

This clonotype was recorded a few times. A junction end diverges from the germline sequence, so it may reflect a read error. This chain joins TRBV11-2 and TRBJ1-1, with 7 bases fitting TRBD1. Germline loops: CDR1 SGHAT, CDR2 FQNNGV. The length of the CDR3 is 15 residues. This chain's CDR3 is CASSLDPDRATEVFF. CDR3 nucleotide sequence: TGTGCCAGCAGCTTAGATCCTGACAGGGCCACTGAAGTTTTCTTT.

This sequence joins TRBV4-2 and TRBJ2-1; 7 bases align to TRBD2. The CDR3 contains 17 residues. Trimming removed 0 bases from V and 4 bases from J; junction bases left unmatched: 9. Germline CDR1 and CDR2: LGHNA and YNFKEQ. The CDR3 here is CASSQDRGTSAYNEQFF. The DNA for the CDR3 is TGTGCCAGCAGCCAAGATCGGGGCACTAGCGCTTACAATGAGCAGTTCTTC.

The rearrangement uses TRBV7-9 and TRBJ2-3, with D tentatively TRBD2 (6 bases). CDR3 length: 15 amino acids. The V and J ends lost 6 bases and 4 bases respectively, with 17 bases between them. The germline V gene encodes CDR1 SEHNR and CDR2 FQNEAQ (reference sequence). CDR3 protein: CASSTRAGLADTQYF. CDR3 bases: TGTGCCAGCAGTACTCGGGCGGGGTTAGCAGATACGCAGTATTTT. The full variable domain, its missing parts supplied by reference TRBV7-9 and TRBJ2-3, is DTGVSQNPRHKITKRGQNVTFRCDPISEHNRLYWYRQTLGQGPEFLTYFQNEAQLEKSRLLSDRFSAERPKGSFSTLEIQRTEQGDSAMYLCASSTRAGLADTQYFGPGTRLTVL.

Of note for this clonotype: Likely a read error: the CDR3 ends without its conserved phenylalanine or tryptophan. The chain is built from TRBV11-3 and TRBJ2-1; TRBD2 matches 13 bases. Germline values: CDR1 SGHNT, CDR2 YENEEA. The CDR3 loop spans 15 amino acids. DNA of the CDR3: TGTGCCAGCAACTTAGAACTAGCGGGAGGGACTGAGCAGTTCCTC. It codes for CASNLELAGGTEQFL.

The V and J genes are TRBV15 and TRBJ1-4; D ambiguous. Germline V gene data show CDR1 as LNHNV and CDR2 as YYDKDF (reference sequence). The CDR3 contains 15 residues. Trimming cost V 0 bases and J 4 bases, with 9 bases left between them. CDR3 protein: CATSRDQNLNEKLFF. The CDR3 DNA follows: TGTGCCACCAGCAGAGATCAGAACCTTAATGAAAAACTGTTTTTT. Looking up the rest from reference TRBV15 and TRBJ1-4 gives the full variable domain: DAMVIQNPRYQVTQFGKPVTLSCSQTLNHNVMYWYQQKSSQAPKLLFHYYDKDFNNEADTPDNFQSRRPNTSFCFLDIRSPGLGDTAMYLCATSRDQNLNEKLFFGSGTQLSVL.

The chain has TRBV6-5 and TRBJ1-4; tentative D call: TRBD1 (6 bases). Germline V CDR1 and CDR2: MNHEY, SVGAGI. Trimming removed 2 bases from V and 14 bases from J, with 21 bases in between. This CDR3 region has 15 residues. For the CDR3, the DNA is TGTGCCAGCAGTTACACTACAGGGATTAGTGAACAGCTGTTTTTT. Its protein product is CASSYTTGISEQLFF.

This clonotype was counted many times. The CDR3 spells CASSLRTYNEQFF. The CDR3 bases are TGTGCCAGCAGCTTAAGGACATACAATGAGCAGTTCTTC. V and J are TRBV11-3 and TRBJ2-1; D might be TRBD1 (5 bases). Germline CDR1 reads SGHNT; CDR2 reads YENEEA. V lost 2 bases and J lost 4, with 6 bases in between. The CDR3 has 13 amino acids.

In regard to this clonotype: One end of the junction is discordant with germline, which a read error may explain. The CDR3 loop is CSISESGQGQHF. Here the CDR3 DNA reads TGTTCCATCAGTGAGTCGGGACAGGGGCAGCACTTC. This chain connects TRBV10-3 to TRBJ2-7; TRBD1 aligns across 10 bases. This CDR3 has 12 residues. Germline CDR1 reads ENHRY; CDR2 reads SYGVKD.

This clonotype was detected many times. The chain is built from TRBV5-1 and TRBJ2-7; 9 bases align to TRBD2. Germline loops: CDR1 SGHRS, CDR2 YFSETQ. Trimming at V came to 4 bases and at J to 0 bases, leaving 5 bases not matched to a gene. The CDR3 runs 15 residues. CDR3: CASSTGLADSYEQYF. CDR3 sequence (DNA): TGCGCCAGCAGCACGGGACTAGCTGACTCCTACGAGCAGTACTTC.

For this clonotype: The missing conserved phenylalanine or tryptophan at the end of this CDR3 makes a read error likely. The rearrangement joins TRBV11-3 to TRBJ1-1; D might be TRBD1 (6 bases). The CDR3 runs to 14 residues. Germline loops: CDR1 SGHNT, CDR2 YENEEA. The CDR3 DNA is TGTGCCAGCAGCTCGGGACAAGGGGACACTGAGGCTTTCGTT. Translation gives CASSSGQGDTEAFV.

The V and J genes are TRBV20-1 and TRBJ2-5; no firm D call. Germline CDR1 DFQATT, CDR2 SNEGSKA (reference sequence). V lost 0 bases and J lost 5, with 13 bases in between. This CDR3 is built from 14 residues. CDR3 in amino acids: CSARDCSPMETQYF. The CDR3, as DNA: TGCAGTGCTAGAGACTGCTCTCCGATGGAGACCCAGTACTTC.

This sequence joins TRBV20-1 and TRBJ1-1; D is possibly TRBD1 (5 bases). V was trimmed by 3 bases and J by 7 bases, leaving 9 bases between them. The length of the CDR3 is 11 residues. The germline V gene encodes CDR1 DFQATT and CDR2 SNEGSKA (reference sequence). The CDR3 spells CSARSTDEAFF. Written as DNA, the CDR3 is TGCAGTGCTAGGTCGACAGATGAAGCTTTCTTT.

To note about this clonotype: This CDR3 fails to terminate in the conserved phenylalanine or tryptophan, so it likely reflects a read error. V is TRBV29-1 and J is TRBJ2-1, with D perhaps being TRBD1 or TRBD2 (5 bases each). The V end lost 8 bases, the J end lost 1 base, and 15 bases lay between the germline ends. Germline V CDR1 and CDR2: SQVTM, ANQGSEA. This CDR3 has 14 residues. CDR3 in amino acids: CSTRDVSSYNEQFP. CDR3 coding DNA: TGCAGCACTCGGGACGTGAGTTCCTACAATGAGCAGTTCCCC.